Below, 15 T cell receptor beta chains from the same sample are listed, as sequenced in a study of cytomegalovirus exposure and HLA in healthy donors (dated by TCRdb to 2017 to 2019). Library prep was done by the immunoSEQ multiplex PCR assay. For the multiplex PCR, a mixture combining 60 forward primers for TCR Vbeta segments and 13 reverse primers for TCR Jbeta segments was used. Not all clones reach the TCRdb copy of this immuneACCESS table, which keeps in-frame sequences only. Checked studies attribute under half of the gap to unresolved V genes and leave the rest unexplained. The table held for this sample gives 75,000 to 100,000 clones. The biggest ten clones account for approximately 1.6% of the sample. The sequencing sample was made of PBMCs. These receptors came from a woman between 55 and 75 years old in good health and CMV-seronegative.

The chain recombines TRBV10-3 with TRBJ2-2, with 7 bases lining up with TRBD1. Germline loops: CDR1 ENHRY, CDR2 SYGVKD. The CDR3 extends over 15 amino acids. Trimming at V came to 4 bases and at J to 3 bases, leaving 5 bases not matched to a gene. CDR3 nucleotide sequence: TGTGCCATCAGTGGAGGGACAGTTGACACCGGGGAGCTGTTTTTT. As protein: CAISGGTVDTGELFF.

CDR3 in DNA: TGTGCCAGCAGTCCCCCCCCGACTAGCGGGAGTATGGCCTACGAGCAGTACTTC. Its translation is CASSPPPTSGSMAYEQYF. V gene TRBV28 combines with J gene TRBJ2-7; 12 nucleotides match TRBD2. Per the germline V gene, CDR1 is MDHEN and CDR2 is SYDVKM. This CDR3 spans 18 amino acids. Trimming at V came to 5 bases and at J to 2 bases, leaving 13 bases not matched to a gene.

The chain combines TRBV14 with TRBJ2-7; D uncertain. The CDR3 loop spans 15 amino acids. Germline CDR1 SGHDN, CDR2 FVKESK. V was clipped by 0 bases and J by 4 bases, with 13 bases between them. CDR3 sequence reads: CASSQDTTPLYEQYF. The CDR3 nucleotides read TGTGCCAGCAGCCAAGATACTACACCCCTTTACGAGCAGTACTTC.

As concerns this clone: Other DNA sequences in the sample encode the same CDR3. The chain uses TRBV2 and TRBJ1-2, with D possibly TRBD1 on 5 matching bases. The CDR3 is 17 residues long. CDR1 SNHLY and CDR2 FYNNEI come from the germline V gene. Trimming removed 2 bases at V and 4 bases at J, with 20 bases between. The CDR3 loop is CASSETPKGLGGYGYTF. CDR3 sequence (DNA): TGTGCCAGCAGTGAAACCCCGAAAGGGCTGGGGGGCTATGGCTACACCTTC.

The chain couples TRBV6-6 to TRBJ2-5; TRBD1 aligns across 9 bases. Germline CDR1 is MNHNY and CDR2 is SVGAGI (reference sequence). The J segment lost 6 bases and the V segment lost 4 bases, leaving 9 bases of the junction unmatched. The CDR3 length is 15 residues. The CDR3 is CASSFRDRVGQTQYF. Here the CDR3 DNA reads TGTGCCAGCAGTTTCCGGGACAGGGTAGGGCAGACCCAGTACTTC.

The chain recombines TRBV21-1 with TRBJ1-5; whether TRBD1, the table's D call, matches the DNA was not checked. TRBV21-1 is tagged as a pseudogene. The CDR3 runs 15 residues. CDR3 sequence reads: CASSIGQGLRQPQHF. The CDR3 region has the DNA TGTGCCAGCAGCATTGGACAGGGCTTACGGCAGCCCCAGCATTTT.

The V call is TRBV28, the J call TRBJ1-5; D not certain. The germline gives CDR1 MDHEN, CDR2 SYDVKM. This CDR3 comprises 15 residues. The V end lost 7 bases, the J end lost 6 bases, and 19 bases lay between the germline ends. The DNA of the CDR3 is TGTGCCAGCATCGATAGCGGCGTGGGGAGTCAGCCCCAGCATTTT. This codes for CASIDSGVGSQPQHF.

The CDR3 DNA reads TGTGCCAGCAGTTTTCCCGGGAGGAGCTTAGGGGAGACCCAGTACTTC. Translation gives CASSFPGRSLGETQYF. The rearrangement links TRBV28 to TRBJ2-5; 7 bases match TRBD2. The CDR3 extends over 16 amino acids. V gave up 3 bases and J gave up 5 bases; unmatched junction bases: 12. Germline assignment: CDR1 MDHEN and CDR2 SYDVKM.

This chain links TRBV7-9 with TRBJ2-1; a weak D match, TRBD1 (6 bases). This CDR3 contains 14 residues. V was clipped by 5 bases and J by 8 bases, with 16 bases between them. From germline, CDR1 is SEHNR and CDR2 FQNEAQ (reference sequence). The CDR3 nucleotides read TGTGCCAGCAGCCGCTCTGGGACACCCGATGAGCAGTTCTTC. This codes for CASSRSGTPDEQFF.

The rearrangement links TRBV5-6 to TRBJ1-3; D is unresolved. The CDR3 spans 14 residues. Germline assignment: CDR1 SGHDT and CDR2 YYEEEE. V dropped 4 bases and J dropped 0 bases, with 8 bases sitting between them. CDR3 coding DNA: TGTGCCAGCAGCCCACAGCACTCTGGAAACACCATATATTTT. This sequence encodes CASSPQHSGNTIYF. Based on the CDR3 plus reference TRBV5-6 and TRBJ1-3, the full variable domain is DAGVTQSPTHLIKTRGQQVTLRCSPKSGHDTVSWYQQALGQGPQFIFQYYEEEERQRGNFPDRFSGHQFPNYSSELNVNALLLGDSALYLCASSPQHSGNTIYFGEGSWLTVV.

This chain uses TRBV21-1 with TRBJ2-7; TRBD2 was called by the table and not checked on the DNA. TRBV21-1 is tagged as a pseudogene. This CDR3 is built from 17 residues. The CDR3 DNA sequence: TGTGCCAGCAGCAATGAGGACCCAAGCGGGAGGGCCAGGGAGCAGTACTTC. Amino acid sequence: CASSNEDPSGRAREQYF.

The rearrangement links TRBV19 to TRBJ1-1; maybe TRBD1 (6 bases). Trimming shortened V by 0 bases and J by 6 bases, and 8 bases separated the two germline ends. CDR3 length equals 13 residues. Germline values: CDR1 LNHDA, CDR2 SQIVND (reference sequence). The DNA of the CDR3 is TGTGCCAGTAGTATAGAGAGGGGGTCTGAAGCTTTCTTT. It codes for CASSIERGSEAFF.

V usage is TRBV9 and J usage is TRBJ2-1; D unclear. V dropped 0 bases and J dropped 7 bases, with 5 bases sitting between them. The length of the CDR3 is 12 residues. The germline V gene encodes CDR1 SGDLS and CDR2 YYNGEE. The CDR3 DNA follows: TGTGCCAGCAGCGTAGATAGTAATGAGCAGTTCTTC. Amino acids: CASSVDSNEQFF.

The CDR3 bases are TGTGCCAGTAGCGGGGGGCGGTACGAGCAGTACTTC. Its protein is CASSGGRYEQYF. The V and J genes are TRBV19 and TRBJ2-7; D may be TRBD2 (7 bases). The CDR3 loop spans 12 amino acids. In germline, CDR1 is LNHDA, CDR2 SQIVND (reference sequence). Trimming took off 6 bases at V and 4 bases at J, with 10 bases between the two ends.

The chain recombines TRBV28 with TRBJ2-3, with D unresolved. CDR1 is MDHEN and CDR2 is SYDVKM in the germline V gene. The length of the CDR3 is 14 residues. V gave up 7 bases and J gave up 1 base, with 12 bases separating them. CDR3 nucleotide sequence: TGTGCCAGCACTTATCAGGCCGGCACAGATACGCAGTATTTT. Amino acid sequence: CASTYQAGTDTQYF.